This T cell receptor beta chain was obtained from a study of blood T cell repertoires in COVID-19. Study-wide background: PBMCs, B-cell-depleted T cells, or T cells provided the cDNA or gDNA that made up the material.

In the source study's methods: How many nucleated cells were present was estimated from reference gene primer amplification. The assay was immunoSEQ multiplex PCR, and TCRdb's table has in-frame clones only and misses some. V and J calls and clone size follow that table, whereas D and trimming were derived from the DNA. The sample contains tens of thousands of clones, approximately 89% of which appear only once. The sequencing input was peripheral blood. This sequence was found in a woman aged 80 or over with acute or convalescent COVID-19.

The CDR3 region has the DNA TGTGCCTGGAGTCTGGGGGGGGGACCCACAGATACGCAGTATTTT. This translates into CAWSLGGGPTDTQYF. This sequence joins TRBV30 and TRBJ2-3; 7 positions match TRBD2. The germline CDR1 and CDR2 sequences are GTSNPN and SVGIG (reference sequence). CDR3 length: 15 residues. V lost 2 bases to trimming and J lost 2 bases; unmatched junction nucleotides: 7.